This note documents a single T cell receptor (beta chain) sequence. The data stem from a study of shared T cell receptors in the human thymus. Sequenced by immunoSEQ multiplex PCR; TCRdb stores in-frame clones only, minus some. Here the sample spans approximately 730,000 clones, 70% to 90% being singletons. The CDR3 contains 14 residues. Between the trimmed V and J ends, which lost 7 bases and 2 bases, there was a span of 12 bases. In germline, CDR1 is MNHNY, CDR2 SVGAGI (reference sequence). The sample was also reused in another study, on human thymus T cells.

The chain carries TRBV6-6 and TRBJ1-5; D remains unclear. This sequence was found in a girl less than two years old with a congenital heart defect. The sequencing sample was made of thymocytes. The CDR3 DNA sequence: TGTGCCAGCAATCGGCGGGAGGGCAATCAGCCCCAGCATTTT. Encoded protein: CASNRREGNQPQHF.